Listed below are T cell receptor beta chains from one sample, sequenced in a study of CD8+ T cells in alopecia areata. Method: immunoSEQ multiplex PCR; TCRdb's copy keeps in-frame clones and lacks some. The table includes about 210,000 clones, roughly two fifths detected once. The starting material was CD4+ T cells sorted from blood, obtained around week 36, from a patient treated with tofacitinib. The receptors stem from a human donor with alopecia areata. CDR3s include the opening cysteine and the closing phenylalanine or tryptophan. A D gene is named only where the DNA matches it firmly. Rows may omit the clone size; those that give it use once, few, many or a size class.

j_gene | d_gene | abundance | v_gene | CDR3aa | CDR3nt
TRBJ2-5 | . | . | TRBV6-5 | CASSRRASYSETQYF | TGTGCCAGCTCAAGAAGGGCTAGCTACTCGGAGACCCAGTACTTC
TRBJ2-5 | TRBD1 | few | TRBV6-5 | CASSYSRDRGKTQYF | TGTGCCAGCAGTTACTCGAGAGACAGGGGGAAGACCCAGTACTTC
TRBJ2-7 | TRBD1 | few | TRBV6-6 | CASSYKSQGVSYEQYF | TGTGCCAGCAGTTACAAGTCGCAGGGGGTTTCCTACGAGCAGTACTTC
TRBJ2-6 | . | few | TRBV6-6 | CASSYPTLSGANVLTF | TGTGCCAGCAGTTACCCGACCCTCTCTGGGGCCAACGTCCTGACTTTC
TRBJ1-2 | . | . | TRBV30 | CAWSQRISNYGYTF | TGTGCCTGGAGTCAGAGAATCTCAAACTATGGCTACACCTTC
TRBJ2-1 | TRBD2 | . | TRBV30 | CARGLAGGEQFF | TGTGCCCGGGGACTAGCGGGAGGTGAGCAGTTCTTC
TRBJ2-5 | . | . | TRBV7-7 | CASSSRGPETQYF | TGTGCTAGCAGCTCCCGGGGGCCAGAGACCCAGTACTTC
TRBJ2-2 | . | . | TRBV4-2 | CASSQLGAGELFF | TGTGCCAGCAGCCAACTAGGGGCCGGGGAGCTGTTTTTT
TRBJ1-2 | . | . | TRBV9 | CASSSEPGRGYTF | TGTGCCAGCAGCTCAGAGCCTGGGCGCGGCTACACCTTC
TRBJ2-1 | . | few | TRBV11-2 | CASSYRDPPPGNEQFF | TGTGCCAGCAGTTACCGGGACCCCCCGCCCGGCAATGAGCAGTTCTTC
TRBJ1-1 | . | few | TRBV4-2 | CASSQGPGGRNTEAFF | TGTGCCAGCAGCCAGGGGCCGGGGGGGAGGAACACTGAAGCTTTCTTT
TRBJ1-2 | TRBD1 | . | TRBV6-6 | CASKLGQGDYGYTF | TGTGCCAGCAAACTGGGACAGGGGGACTATGGCTACACCTTC
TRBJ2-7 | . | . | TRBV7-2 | CASSRANYEQYF | TGTGCCAGCAGCCGGGCCAACTACGAGCAGTACTTC
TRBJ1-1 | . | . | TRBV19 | CASSLASGGLNTEAFF | TGTGCCAGTAGTCTGGCATCGGGGGGACTGAACACTGAAGCTTTCTTT
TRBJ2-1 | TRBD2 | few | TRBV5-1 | CASSLVGTSGSSYNEQFF | TGCGCCAGCAGCTTGGTGGGGACTAGCGGGAGCTCCTACAATGAGCAGTTCTTC
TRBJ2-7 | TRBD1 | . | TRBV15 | CATSRDLPRDRVPNEQYF | TGTGCCACCAGCAGAGATCTCCCCCGGGACAGGGTTCCCAACGAGCAGTACTTC
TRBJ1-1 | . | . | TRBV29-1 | CSARDISQWRAFF | TGCAGCGCCCGGGACATATCCCAGTGGCGGGCTTTCTTT
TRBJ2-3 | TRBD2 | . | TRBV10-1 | CASSEKSGRQPDTQYF | TGCGCCAGCAGTGAGAAGAGCGGGAGGCAGCCAGATACGCAGTATTTT
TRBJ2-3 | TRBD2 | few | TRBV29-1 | CSVETGTSGTDTQYF | TGCAGCGTTGAGACCGGGACTAGCGGAACAGATACGCAGTATTTT
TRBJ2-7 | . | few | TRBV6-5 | CASRPHRGEQYF | TGTGCCAGCAGACCACACCGGGGGGAGCAGTACTTC
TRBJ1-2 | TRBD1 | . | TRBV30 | CAWSKAGGDYGYTF | TGTGCCTGGAGTAAGGCAGGGGGCGACTATGGCTACACCTTC
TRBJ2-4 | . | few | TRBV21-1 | CASSPKGTERAAVAKNIQYF | TGTGCCAGCAGCCCCAAAGGCACAGAGAGGGCGGCTGTGGCCAAAAACATTCAGTACTTC
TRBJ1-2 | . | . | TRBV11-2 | CASSKDKHGYTF | TGTGCCAGCAGCAAAGACAAACATGGCTACACCTTC
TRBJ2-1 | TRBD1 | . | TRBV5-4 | CASSLGQGISYNEQFF | TGTGCCAGCAGCTTGGGACAGGGTATTTCCTACAATGAGCAGTTCTTC
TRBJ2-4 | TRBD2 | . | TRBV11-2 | CASTGSGRSSIQYF | TGTGCCAGCACCGGTAGCGGGAGGTCGAGCATTCAGTACTTC
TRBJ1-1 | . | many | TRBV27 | CASREQGSTEAFF | TGTGCCAGCAGAGAACAGGGTAGCACTGAAGCTTTCTTT
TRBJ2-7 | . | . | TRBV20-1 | CSASRQEEQYF | TGCAGTGCTAGCCGGCAGGAAGAGCAGTACTTC
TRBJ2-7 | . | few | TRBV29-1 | CSVERLLGYEQYF | TGCAGCGTTGAACGCCTTCTAGGATACGAGCAGTACTTC
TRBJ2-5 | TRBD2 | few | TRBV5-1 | CASSLEGLAGGRETQYF | TGCGCCAGCAGCTTGGAGGGACTAGCGGGAGGCCGGGAGACCCAGTACTTC
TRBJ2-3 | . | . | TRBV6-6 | CASSHKDTQYF | TGTGCCAGCAGTCATAAGGATACGCAGTATTTT
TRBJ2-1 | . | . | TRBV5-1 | CASSLGGGTELQFF | TGCGCCAGCAGCTTGGGGGGCGGAACAGAGCTGCAGTTCTTC
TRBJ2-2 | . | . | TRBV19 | CASQGTHTAGELFF | TGTGCCAGCCAGGGGACTCATACGGCCGGGGAGCTGTTTTTT
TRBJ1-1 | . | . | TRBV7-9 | CASSSGRSEAFF | TGTGCCAGCAGCTCCGGGCGGTCTGAAGCTTTCTTT
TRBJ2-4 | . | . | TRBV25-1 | CASSRFGIDRAKNIQYF | TGTGCCAGCAGCCGCTTCGGAATCGACAGAGCCAAAAACATTCAGTACTTC
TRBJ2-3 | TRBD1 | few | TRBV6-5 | CASSKGPGGTQYF | TGTGCCAGCAGTAAGGGCCCAGGGGGTACGCAGTATTTT
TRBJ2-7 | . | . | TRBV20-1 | CSGTWGNEQYF | TGCAGTGGTACCTGGGGGAACGAGCAGTACTTC
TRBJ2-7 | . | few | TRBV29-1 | CSVVAGSYEQYF | TGCAGCGTTGTCGCAGGGTCCTACGAGCAGTACTTC
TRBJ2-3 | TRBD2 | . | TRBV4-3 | CASSQDLGLAGSVGADTQYF | TGCGCCAGCAGCCAAGATCTGGGACTAGCGGGATCCGTGGGTGCAGATACGCAGTATTTT
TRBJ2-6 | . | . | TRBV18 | CASSPPFLASGANVLTF | TGTGCCAGCTCACCACCTTTTCTGGCCTCTGGGGCCAACGTCCTGACTTTC
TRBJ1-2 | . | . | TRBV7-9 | CASSINRVGYTF | TGTGCCAGCAGCATCAACAGGGTTGGCTACACCTTC
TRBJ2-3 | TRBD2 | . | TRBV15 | CATSSKVAGGDTQYF | TGTGCCACCAGCTCAAAGGTGGCGGGAGGAGATACGCAGTATTTT
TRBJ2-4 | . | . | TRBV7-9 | CASSLERGGQYF | TGTGCCAGCAGCTTGGAGCGTGGTGGTCAGTACTTC
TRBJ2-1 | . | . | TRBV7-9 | CASSLGRASYNEQFF | TGTGCCAGCAGCTTAGGTCGAGCCTCTTACAATGAGCAGTTCTTC
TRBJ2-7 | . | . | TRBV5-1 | CASSLGSYGYEQYF | TGCGCCAGCAGCTTGGGTTCCTACGGTTACGAGCAGTACTTC
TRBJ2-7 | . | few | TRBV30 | CAWGGSEQYF | TGTGCCTGGGGTGGCAGCGAGCAGTACTTC